The 9 T cell receptor beta chains below all came from one sample that was sequenced in a study of blood T cells in healthy people across ages. Using a J-beta primer mix together with a sample-barcoded 5' primer, a second PCR was run for roughly 7 to 12 cycles. Using its own MiXCR run on the 5' RACE reads, TCRdb lists one record per CDR3 protein. Among 1.4 million to 1.5 million distinct CDR3 sequences, 35% to 45% were seen once, and the ten largest hold roughly 7.7%. The sequenced sample was blood. The origin of the receptors is a young woman in good health.

The V and J genes are TRBV3-1 and TRBJ2-4; TRBD2 aligns across 8 bases. With the DNA end fitting TRBJ2-7 better, the J assignment may be wrong. CDR3 length: 15 residues. Per germline, CDR1 LGHDT and CDR2 YNNKEL (reference sequence). The CDR3 nucleotides read TGTGCCAGCAGCCAACCCGGGGGGGCGCGCTACGAGCAGTACTTC. Protein: CASSQPGGARYEQYF.

This clonotype appeared a few times. V and J are TRBV30 and TRBJ1-1; no clear D. Trimming removed 2 bases from V and 2 bases from J, with 3 bases in between. From germline, CDR1 is GTSNPN and CDR2 SVGIG (reference sequence). The CDR3 runs to 11 residues. In DNA, the CDR3 is TGTGCCTGGAGTACCAACACTGAAGCTTTCTTT. This sequence encodes CAWSTNTEAFF.

This rearrangement joins TRBV10-3 to TRBJ1-1; maybe TRBD1 (5 bases). Germline V gene data show CDR1 as ENHRY and CDR2 as SYGVKD. The V gene lost 7 bases and the J gene lost 1 base, with 13 bases spanning the gap. The CDR3 runs to 14 residues. In DNA, the CDR3 is TGTGCCATCAACTCGGCCAGGGCGAACACTGAAGCTTTCTTT. It codes for CAINSARANTEAFF.

The chain is built from TRBV30 and TRBJ2-7; D remains unclear. Trimming stripped 0 bases from V and 6 bases from J, with 6 bases between. The CDR3 covers 11 residues. Germline V CDR1 and CDR2: GTSNPN, SVGIG (reference sequence). The CDR3 DNA is TGTGCCTGGAGTGTGGCAGCCGAGCAGTACTTC. Translation gives CAWSVAAEQYF.

This clonotype was counted only a few times. This chain connects TRBV10-3 to TRBJ2-7; D not certain. V lost 2 bases, J lost 1 base, and 15 bases lay in between. CDR3 length: 16 amino acids. CDR1 is ENHRY and CDR2 is SYGVKD in the germline V gene. The CDR3: CAISEGSRPKSYEQYF. The CDR3 nucleotides read TGTGCCATCAGTGAGGGCAGTAGGCCAAAATCCTACGAGCAGTACTTC.

The J gene is TRBJ2-3, the V gene TRBV7-2; the D call may be TRBD1 or TRBD2 (6 bases each). V was shortened by 1 base and J by 4 bases, with 15 bases between the two germline ends. Germline CDR1 is SGHTA and CDR2 is FQGNSA. This CDR3 spans 16 amino acids. The DNA of the CDR3 is TGTGCCAGCAGCTTAGTCGCTCGGAGGGGGGCAGATACGCAGTATTTT. Translated, it gives CASSLVARRGADTQYF.

This clonotype was recorded a few times. The chain links TRBV27 to TRBJ2-1; tentative D call: TRBD2 (5 bases). Germline lookup yields CDR1 MNHEY and CDR2 SMNVEV (reference sequence). The CDR3 spans 13 residues. The V and J ends lost 2 bases and 9 bases respectively, with 11 bases between them. This CDR3 reads CASSLREFSEQFF. The CDR3 DNA follows: TGTGCCAGCAGTTTAAGGGAGTTTAGTGAGCAGTTCTTC.

There are a few counts of this clonotype. This sequence joins TRBV3-1 and TRBJ2-7; unclear D gene. V was cut by 0 bases and J by 9 bases, with 9 bases left in between. From germline, CDR1 is LGHDT and CDR2 YNNKEL (reference sequence). The CDR3 is 12 residues long. This CDR3 reads CASSQDGRAQYF. The CDR3 DNA reads TGTGCCAGCAGCCAAGACGGTCGGGCGCAGTACTTC.

Only a few counts were recorded for this clonotype. V and J are TRBV20-1 and TRBJ2-1, with TRBD2 identical over 11 bases. This CDR3 has 15 residues. Germline lookup yields CDR1 DFQATT and CDR2 SNEGSKA (reference sequence). With 1 base clipped from V and 10 bases from J, the junction kept 9 bases outside the gene matches. The DNA for the CDR3 is TGCAGTGCTAGAGGATCACTAGCGGGGGCCCGGGAGCAGTTCTTC. Translation gives CSARGSLAGAREQFF.